This is a list of T cell receptor beta chains from one sample in a study of OX40 agonist ivuxolimab in advanced cancers. Produced via immunoSEQ multiplex PCR; TCRdb's table is partial and in-frame only. The sample consists of 35,000 to 40,000 clones, about 88% of them appearing once. Specimen: CD4+ or CD8+ T cells sorted from blood, collected in a trial of the OX40 agonist ivuxolimab. Receptors were obtained from an adult with an advanced solid tumor such as melanoma, head and neck, liver or kidney cancer. Both conserved end residues are part of each CDR3. Each record gives: J gene, D gene, V gene, clone size, CDR3 DNA, CDR3 protein. D genes are given only for firm matches. The listing skips clone size in some rows; elsewhere it reads once, few, many or a size class.

j_call: TRBJ2-3
d_call: TRBD2
v_call: TRBV6-4
clone_size: NA
cdr3_nt: TGTGCCAGCAGTGAATCAGCGGGGGGCACAGATACGCAGTATTTT
cdr3_aa: CASSESAGGTDTQYF

j_call: TRBJ2-7
d_call: NA
v_call: TRBV29-1
clone_size: NA
cdr3_nt: TGCAGCGTTGAGCGCTCCTACGAGCAGTACTTC
cdr3_aa: CSVERSYEQYF

j_call: TRBJ2-7
d_call: NA
v_call: TRBV20-1
clone_size: NA
cdr3_nt: TGCAGTGCTACAGGGCTCAACGAGCAGTACTTC
cdr3_aa: CSATGLNEQYF

j_call: TRBJ2-7
d_call: NA
v_call: TRBV6-4
clone_size: NA
cdr3_nt: TGTGCCAGCAGTTCAGCCCGGGACCCAGGAAAGTACGAGCAGTACTTC
cdr3_aa: CASSSARDPGKYEQYF

j_call: TRBJ2-7
d_call: TRBD2
v_call: TRBV11-2
clone_size: NA
cdr3_nt: TGTGCCAGCAGCTTAGTCCGGACTAGCGGGGCCTACGAGCAGTACTTC
cdr3_aa: CASSLVRTSGAYEQYF

j_call: TRBJ1-4
d_call: NA
v_call: TRBV19
clone_size: NA
cdr3_nt: TGTGCCAGTAGTATAACGGCCCGGCGGGGGCAAGAAAAACTGTTTTTT
cdr3_aa: CASSITARRGQEKLFF

j_call: TRBJ1-2
d_call: TRBD1
v_call: TRBV6-6
clone_size: NA
cdr3_nt: TGTGCCAGCAATCCAACAGGGGGCGGAGGCTACACCTTC
cdr3_aa: CASNPTGGGGYTF

j_call: TRBJ2-3
d_call: NA
v_call: TRBV5-1
clone_size: NA
cdr3_nt: TGCGCCAGCAGCTTGGAGGCAGCTAGCACAGATACGCAGTATTTT
cdr3_aa: CASSLEAASTDTQYF

j_call: TRBJ2-3
d_call: NA
v_call: TRBV5-1
clone_size: NA
cdr3_nt: TGCGCCAGCAGCCGAACGGGAGCCACAGATACGCAGTATTTT
cdr3_aa: CASSRTGATDTQYF

j_call: TRBJ2-7
d_call: NA
v_call: TRBV6-1
clone_size: NA
cdr3_nt: TGTGCCAGCAGTGAAGCGCACGGTCCCTACGAGCAGTACTTC
cdr3_aa: CASSEAHGPYEQYF

j_call: TRBJ1-2
d_call: NA
v_call: TRBV19
clone_size: NA
cdr3_nt: TGTGCCAGTAGTGAACAGGGTTATTCTAACTATGGCTACACCTTC
cdr3_aa: CASSEQGYSNYGYTF

j_call: TRBJ2-5
d_call: TRBD2
v_call: TRBV2
clone_size: NA
cdr3_nt: TGTGCCAGCAGTGAGCCAGCGGGGGGGCAAGAGACCCAGTACTTC
cdr3_aa: CASSEPAGGQETQYF

j_call: TRBJ1-2
d_call: TRBD1
v_call: TRBV15
clone_size: NA
cdr3_nt: TGTGCCACCAGCAGAGATCGAAACAGGGGACGTGGCTACACCTTC
cdr3_aa: CATSRDRNRGRGYTF

j_call: TRBJ2-2
d_call: TRBD1
v_call: TRBV2
clone_size: NA
cdr3_nt: TGTGCCAGCAGAGCCGGGACAGGGGGGACCGGGGAGCTGTTTTTT
cdr3_aa: CASRAGTGGTGELFF

j_call: TRBJ1-1
d_call: NA
v_call: TRBV7-2
clone_size: NA
cdr3_nt: TGTGCCAGCAGCCCGATGGGGGCCCTGGTGAACACTGAAGCTTTCTTT
cdr3_aa: CASSPMGALVNTEAFF

j_call: TRBJ2-5
d_call: NA
v_call: TRBV25-1
clone_size: NA
cdr3_nt: TGTGCCAGCAGTGATTCAAGAACCGGGAAAGAGACCCAGTACTTC
cdr3_aa: CASSDSRTGKETQYF

j_call: TRBJ2-6
d_call: TRBD1
v_call: TRBV19
clone_size: few
cdr3_nt: TGTGCCAGTGAAACAGGGGTGGGGGCCAACGTCCTGACTTTC
cdr3_aa: CASETGVGANVLTF

j_call: TRBJ1-1
d_call: NA
v_call: TRBV6-5
clone_size: once
cdr3_nt: TGTGCCAGCAAAGCGTTTTCGAACACTGAAGCTTTCTTT
cdr3_aa: CASKAFSNTEAFF

j_call: TRBJ2-3
d_call: TRBD2
v_call: TRBV19
clone_size: NA
cdr3_nt: TGTGCCAGTAGTATTGGTCTAGCGGGGGGCTGGACGCAGTATTTT
cdr3_aa: CASSIGLAGGWTQYF

j_call: TRBJ1-1
d_call: NA
v_call: TRBV18
clone_size: NA
cdr3_nt: TGTGCCAGCTCACCAGACAGCTTGAACACTGAAGCTTTCTTT
cdr3_aa: CASSPDSLNTEAFF

j_call: TRBJ1-1
d_call: NA
v_call: TRBV5-1
clone_size: once
cdr3_nt: TGCGCCAGCAGCCTCCCGGCGGCTGAAGCTTTCTTT
cdr3_aa: CASSLPAAEAFF

j_call: TRBJ2-5
d_call: NA
v_call: TRBV5-6
clone_size: NA
cdr3_nt: TGTGCCAGCAGCCGCCAAGAGACCCAGTACTTC
cdr3_aa: CASSRQETQYF

j_call: TRBJ1-1
d_call: NA
v_call: TRBV6-1
clone_size: NA
cdr3_nt: TGTGCCAGCAGTGCTCAGGGTCTCGGGAACACTGAAGCTTTCTTT
cdr3_aa: CASSAQGLGNTEAFF

j_call: TRBJ1-1
d_call: TRBD1
v_call: TRBV6-5
clone_size: NA
cdr3_nt: TGTGCCAGCTATAACACAGGGGGCACTGAAGCTTTCTTT
cdr3_aa: CASYNTGGTEAFF

j_call: TRBJ2-5
d_call: NA
v_call: TRBV5-6
clone_size: NA
cdr3_nt: TGTGCCAGCAGCCAGCCTGGTTCGCGGCCCCAAGAGACCCAGTACTTC
cdr3_aa: CASSQPGSRPQETQYF

j_call: TRBJ1-1
d_call: NA
v_call: TRBV5-1
clone_size: NA
cdr3_nt: TGCGCCAGCAGCTCGGGACGGCTACCGTCGAACACTGAAGCTTTCTTT
cdr3_aa: CASSSGRLPSNTEAFF

j_call: TRBJ2-3
d_call: TRBD1
v_call: TRBV29-1
clone_size: NA
cdr3_nt: TGCAGCGTTGAGGGACAGGGGGCGCGTACGCAGTATTTT
cdr3_aa: CSVEGQGARTQYF

j_call: TRBJ1-3
d_call: TRBD1
v_call: TRBV5-1
clone_size: NA
cdr3_nt: TGCGCCAGCAGCTCCCAGGGGGCCGCAGGAAACACCATATATTTT
cdr3_aa: CASSSQGAAGNTIYF

j_call: TRBJ2-2
d_call: NA
v_call: TRBV6-1
clone_size: NA
cdr3_nt: TGTGCCAGCAATTTCCAGGTTGGGACCGGGGAGCTGTTTTTT
cdr3_aa: CASNFQVGTGELFF